The 19 T cell receptor beta chains presented below share a single source sample, sequenced in a study of PD-1 blockade in classical Hodgkin lymphoma. Time point described: cycle 4 day 1 (C4D1), after 5 to 7 weeks of nivolumab. Brentuximab vedotin exposure varied among the patients, all of whom had relapsed after autologous stem cell transplantation. TCRdb keeps only in-frame clones here, not all; method: immunoSEQ multiplex PCR. Of around 60,000 clones in the sample, about 92% were seen once. Sequences were derived from peripheral blood mononuclear cells (PBMCs), sampled before the fourth cycle of nivolumab. These receptors were collected from a human donor with classical Hodgkin lymphoma.

This clone was observed a few times. The chain employs TRBV6-1 and TRBJ1-2; D is possibly TRBD1 (5 bases). CDR3 length equals 15 residues. V lost 4 bases to trimming and J lost 0 bases, with 12 bases between them. CDR1 is MNHNS and CDR2 is SASEGT in the germline V gene. The CDR3 coding sequence is TGTGCCAGCAGTGTGATGACAGTGGCTAACTATGGCTACACCTTC. Its protein product is CASSVMTVANYGYTF.

The chain employs TRBV4-2 and TRBJ2-7; tentative D call: TRBD2 (6 bases). The V end lost 0 bases, the J end lost 7 bases, and 25 bases lay between the germline ends. Germline V gives CDR1 LGHNA, CDR2 YNFKEQ. CDR3 length: 18 residues. The CDR3 nucleotides are TGTGCCAGCAGCCAAGATTTATTCGGAATTGGGAGGAGCGGTGAGCAGTACTTC. Amino acids: CASSQDLFGIGRSGEQYF.

The chain is built from TRBV5-1 and TRBJ1-2; no clear D. The CDR3 runs 12 residues. The V gene's germline CDR1 is SGHRS and CDR2 YFSETQ. Trimming took 0 bases from V and 6 from J, leaving 6 bases between them. The CDR3 reads CASSLVGDGYTF. The DNA for the CDR3 is TGCGCCAGCAGCTTGGTCGGAGATGGCTACACCTTC.

The chain carries TRBV29-1 and TRBJ2-3; TRBD1 matches 8 bases. V gave up 8 bases and J gave up 1 base; unmatched junction bases: 5. Per the germline V gene, CDR1 is SQVTM and CDR2 is ANQGSEA. This CDR3 contains 13 residues. This chain's CDR3 is CSSDRGGTDTQYF. The CDR3 bases are TGCAGCTCAGACAGGGGAGGCACAGATACGCAGTATTTT.

This clone has more than one count but fewer than ten. The V and J genes are TRBV28 and TRBJ2-7; D may correspond to TRBD1 or TRBD2 (6 bases each). Germline CDR1 and CDR2: MDHEN and SYDVKM. CDR3 size: 14 residues. Trimming took off 6 bases at V and 3 bases at J, with 15 bases between the two ends. The chain's CDR3 is CASSRGTRNYEQYF. The CDR3 nucleotides read TGTGCCAGCAGCCGCGGGACAAGGAACTACGAGCAGTACTTC.

The J gene is TRBJ2-3, the V gene TRBV9, with 11 bases fitting TRBD1. The CDR3 spans 16 residues. Germline V gene data show CDR1 as SGDLS and CDR2 as YYNGEE. J lost 3 bases, V lost 1 base, and 4 bases had no gene match. In DNA, the CDR3 is TGTGCCAGCAGCGTATGGGGACAGGGGGTTACAGATACGCAGTATTTT. It specifies CASSVWGQGVTDTQYF.

The rearrangement uses TRBV7-3 and TRBJ2-3; possibly TRBD2 for D (5 bases). Between the trimmed V and J ends, which lost 0 bases and 3 bases, there was a span of 10 bases. The length of the CDR3 is 15 residues. The germline V gene encodes CDR1 SGHTA and CDR2 FQGTGA. CDR3 loop: CASSLTAGRTDTQYF. CDR3 coding DNA: TGTGCCAGCAGCTTAACTGCGGGCAGAACAGATACGCAGTATTTT.

The V and J genes are TRBV13 and TRBJ1-4; a weak D match, TRBD1 (5 bases). Per the germline V gene, CDR1 is PRHDT and CDR2 is FYEKMQ (reference sequence). Trimming took 4 bases from V and 4 from J, leaving 10 bases between them. This CDR3 is 14 amino acids long. CDR3 region: CASSSDSDNEKLFF. In DNA, the CDR3 is TGTGCCAGCAGCTCAGACAGTGATAATGAAAAACTGTTTTTT. Variable domain in full (rest from reference TRBV13 and TRBJ1-4): AAGVIQSPRHLIKEKRETATLKCYPIPRHDTVYWYQQGPGQDPQFLISFYEKMQSDKGSIPDRFSAQQFSDYHSELNMSSLELGDSALYFCASSSDSDNEKLFFGSGTQLSVL.

The chain joins TRBV6-5 to TRBJ2-4; tentatively, D is TRBD1 (6 bases). Germline V lookup: CDR1 MNHEY, CDR2 SVGAGI. The CDR3 consists of 15 residues. Trimming took off 6 bases at V and 1 base at J, with 13 bases between the two ends. CDR3 sequence reads: CASRQAGVAKNIQYF. In nucleotides, the CDR3 is TGTGCCAGCAGACAAGCAGGGGTGGCCAAAAACATTCAGTACTTC.

This chain links TRBV18 with TRBJ1-6, with 7 bases lining up with TRBD1. The CDR3 contains 16 residues. V lost 6 bases and J lost 0; bases outside the gene matches: 5. Germline CDR1 is KGHSH and CDR2 is LQKENI. The CDR3 region is CASSRGGSSYNSPLHF. CDR3 sequence (DNA): TGTGCCAGCTCCAGGGGGGGAAGCTCCTATAATTCACCCCTCCACTTT.

The chain couples TRBV4-1 to TRBJ2-7; TRBD1 matches 7 bases. The V gene's germline CDR1 is MGHRA and CDR2 YSYEKL. There are 15 residues in the CDR3. The J segment lost 4 bases and the V segment lost 1 base, leaving 7 bases of the junction unmatched. CDR3 sequence (DNA): TGCGCCAGCAGCCAAGTAGGGACAGTGGGATACGAGCAGTACTTC. This encodes CASSQVGTVGYEQYF.

This clone was detected only once. The chain has TRBV6-5 and TRBJ2-6; 8 bases align to TRBD2. After removal of 10 bases from V and 2 bases from J, the junction contained 4 bases not matched to a gene. This CDR3 is 14 amino acids long. Germline V CDR1 and CDR2: MNHEY, SVGAGI. The CDR3, as DNA: TGTGCCACCCGAGCGGGGGCTGGGGCCAACGTCCTGACTTTC. It specifies CATRAGAGANVLTF.

The V gene is TRBV6-1, the J gene TRBJ2-3; 12 bases are a match to TRBD1. The CDR3 runs to 15 residues. Per germline, CDR1 MNHNS and CDR2 SASEGT. V shed 3 bases, J shed 4 bases, and the junction held 2 bases outside the gene matches. The CDR3 is CASSDRDRGPDTQYF. The CDR3 DNA is TGTGCCAGCAGTGACCGGGACAGGGGGCCAGATACGCAGTATTTT.

The chain employs TRBV28 and TRBJ1-2; 7 nucleotides match TRBD1. This CDR3 spans 15 amino acids. Germline V gives CDR1 MDHEN, CDR2 SYDVKM. Trimming at V came to 6 bases and at J to 5 bases, leaving 12 bases not matched to a gene. CDR3 DNA sequence: TGTGCCAGCAGGGGTACAGGGGAGCGCCCGTATGGCTACACCTTC. This encodes CASRGTGERPYGYTF.

The chain combines TRBV2 with TRBJ1-4; D call uncertain. The CDR3 extends over 14 amino acids. Germline V gives CDR1 SNHLY, CDR2 FYNNEI. Trimming pared 6 bases from V and 0 bases from J, leaving 8 bases between. CDR3 coding DNA: TGTGCCAGCAGGAAAAGCCCAACTAATGAAAAACTGTTTTTT. Its translation: CASRKSPTNEKLFF.

This chain links TRBV11-2 with TRBJ2-1; no definite D call. V gave up 5 bases and J gave up 0 bases, with 14 bases separating them. The CDR3 consists of 16 residues. Germline CDR1 SGHAT, CDR2 FQNNGV. The DNA for the CDR3 is TGTGCCAGCAGCCCGATCGGGTCCAGCTCCTACAATGAGCAGTTCTTC. This sequence encodes CASSPIGSSSYNEQFF.

The chain combines TRBV10-3 with TRBJ2-5, with 8 bases matching TRBD1. This CDR3 contains 13 residues. The V and J ends lost 10 bases and 1 base, in that order; junction bases with no gene match: 5. Looked up from germline, CDR1 is ENHRY and CDR2 is SYGVKD. DNA for the CDR3: TGTGCCACCAGCCAGGGGGCCCAAGAGACCCAGTACTTC. Amino acids: CATSQGAQETQYF.

J is TRBJ2-1 and V is TRBV7-9, with D tentatively TRBD2 (6 bases). Germline CDR1 is SEHNR and CDR2 is FQNEAQ (reference sequence). The CDR3 is 15 amino acids. The V and J ends lost 2 bases and 2 bases respectively, with 10 bases between them. CDR3 region: CASSLPRGTYNEQFF. CDR3 nucleotides: TGTGCCAGCAGCTTACCCCGGGGGACCTACAATGAGCAGTTCTTC.

CDR3 in amino acids: CAISGTIVTGELFF. DNA for the CDR3: TGTGCCATCAGTGGGACTATAGTAACCGGGGAGCTGTTTTTT. This chain connects TRBV10-3 to TRBJ2-2; D is perhaps TRBD2 (6 bases). There are 14 residues in the CDR3. Trimming removed 4 bases from V and 5 bases from J, with 11 bases in between. Per germline, CDR1 ENHRY and CDR2 SYGVKD.